This T cell receptor beta chain was documented in a study of T cells expressing NK-cell markers. Study findings and constraints: The study found these clonotypes also leading the CD3+CD56-NKG2C+ fraction in a few donors.

On this clonotype: Antigen: not known.

Using the 5' RACE reads, TCRdb records one entry per CDR3 protein without DNA. Its listing shows about 460,000 distinct CDR3 sequences. This clonotype was obtained from a woman between 50 and 59 years old in good health. The sequenced sample consisted of blood T cells: a sorted CD56 or NKG2C T cell subset, CD4+ or CD8+ T cells, or bulk PBMC T cells (not recorded which).

This CDR3 reads CASSLVFGTSGDYNEQFF. The J gene is TRBJ2-1, the V gene TRBV5-1; TCRdb's assignment of TRBD2 cannot be checked, as there is no DNA. The germline CDR1 and CDR2 sequences are SGHRS and YFSETQ. CDR3 length: 18 amino acids.